One and the same sample provided the 22 T cell receptor beta chains below, sequenced in a study of technical replicates of blood from a handful of donors. TCRdb's table, derived via immunoSEQ multiplex PCR, lists solely in-frame clones and lacks some. The sample contains approximately 89,000 clones, roughly 93% of which appear only once. The sequenced sample was T cells isolated from PBMCs. Source of these receptors: a human donor in good health.

Here the CDR3 reads CASSLLGDNEQFF. The CDR3 DNA reads as TGCGCCAGCAGCTTGCTCGGTGACAATGAGCAGTTCTTC. The chain is built from TRBV5-1 and TRBJ2-1; D is uncertain. Trimming shortened V by 1 base and J by 5 bases, and 7 bases separated the two germline ends. CDR1 SGHRS and CDR2 YFSETQ come from the germline V gene. The CDR3 totals 13 residues.

This clone was detected only once. This chain uses TRBV6-5 with TRBJ2-7; 13 bases are shared with TRBD2. Germline values: CDR1 MNHEY, CDR2 SVGAGI. The CDR3 has 14 residues. The ends lost 6 bases at V and 6 bases at J; junction bases unmatched: 5. The DNA for the CDR3 is TGTGCCAGCAGAGGACTAGCGGGAGTGGGCGAGCAGTACTTC. This gives the protein CASRGLAGVGEQYF.

This clone was counted once. The chain couples TRBV28 to TRBJ1-5; tentative D call: TRBD1 (5 bases). The CDR3 extends over 13 amino acids. The germline CDR1 and CDR2 sequences are MDHEN and SYDVKM. CDR3 coding DNA: TGTGCGGCCATCGGGCAGGGAGGTCAGCCCCAGCATTTT. It yields the protein CAAIGQGGQPQHF.

This clone has a single count. The chain uses TRBV6-6 and TRBJ2-7; possible D gene TRBD1, 5 bases. V lost 5 bases to trimming and J lost 2 bases, with 10 bases between them. The CDR3 runs 13 residues. Germline loops: CDR1 MNHNY, CDR2 SVGAGI (reference sequence). Here the CDR3 reads CASSHTTAYEQYF. CDR3 nucleotides: TGTGCCAGCAGTCATACGACAGCCTACGAGCAGTACTTC.

The genes are TRBV4-1 and TRBJ2-7, with 8 bases fitting TRBD2. Germline V gene data show CDR1 as MGHRA and CDR2 as YSYEKL. The V and J ends lost 3 bases and 0 bases, in that order; junction bases with no gene match: 13. CDR3 size: 18 residues. CDR3 in DNA: TGCGCCAGCAGCCAGCATGAGTGGGCTAGCGGGTCCTCCTACGAGCAGTACTTC. Its translation is CASSQHEWASGSSYEQYF.

The rearrangement uses TRBV28 and TRBJ2-1, with 8 bases that match TRBD2. The germline gives CDR1 MDHEN, CDR2 SYDVKM. The CDR3 has 15 amino acids. Germline trimming cut 4 bases from V and 7 bases from J; bases unmatched to any gene: 9. DNA for the CDR3: TGTGCCAGCAGTTCTAGCGGACTAGCCCGGAATGAGCAGTTCTTC. Protein product: CASSSSGLARNEQFF.

The rearrangement uses TRBV13 and TRBJ2-3; TRBD2 matches at 12 bases. This CDR3 spans 13 amino acids. The germline V gene has CDR1 PRHDT and CDR2 FYEKMQ (reference sequence). The V and J ends lost 11 bases and 3 bases, in that order; junction bases with no gene match: 3. CDR3 sequence (DNA): TGTGCCGGAGGACTAGCGGGGACAGATACGCAGTATTTT. Its protein is CAGGLAGTDTQYF.

The chain recombines TRBV28 with TRBJ2-7, with 8 bases lining up with TRBD2. Germline CDR1 is MDHEN and CDR2 is SYDVKM. CDR3 length: 14 amino acids. V gave up 7 bases and J gave up 2 bases; unmatched junction bases: 7. The CDR3 DNA reads as TGTGCCAGCACTACGGGAGGGCCTACCTACGAGCAGTACTTC. It translates to CASTTGGPTYEQYF.

The chain recombines TRBV30 with TRBJ1-2; TRBD1 is a possible D gene (5 bases). The V end was cut by 4 bases, the J end by 2 bases, with 11 bases between. The CDR3 spans 13 residues. Germline CDR1 reads GTSNPN; CDR2 reads SVGIG (reference sequence). Written as DNA, the CDR3 is TGTGCCTGGACTAGGGGCGGAAACTATGGCTACACCTTC. Translating it yields CAWTRGGNYGYTF.

V gene TRBV7-2 combines with J gene TRBJ1-2; D unclear. The CDR3 has 14 amino acids. Germline values: CDR1 SGHTA, CDR2 FQGNSA. V lost 1 base to trimming and J lost 7 bases, with 13 bases between them. The CDR3 nucleotides are TGTGCCAGCAGCTTAGGGTTAACCGCTATTGGCTACACCTTC. This gives the protein CASSLGLTAIGYTF.

The J gene is TRBJ1-2, the V gene TRBV30; D is unresolved. The CDR3 runs 13 residues. V lost 1 base and J lost 6, with 12 bases in between. Per germline, CDR1 GTSNPN and CDR2 SVGIG (reference sequence). The CDR3 coding sequence is TGTGCCTGGAGTGCTAATCCAGACAATGGCTACACCTTC. Encoded protein: CAWSANPDNGYTF. The complete variable domain, with remaining parts taken from reference TRBV30 and TRBJ1-2, reads SQTIHQWPATLVQPVGSPLSLECTVEGTSNPNLYWYRQAAGRGLQLLFYSVGIGQISSEVPQNLSASRPQDRQFILSSKKLLLSDSGFYLCAWSANPDNGYTFGSGTRLTVV.

The genes are TRBV11-2 and TRBJ2-1; D may be TRBD2 (6 bases). Germline V gene sequence: CDR1 SGHAT, CDR2 FQNNGV. Trimming removed 4 bases at V and 4 bases at J, with 14 bases between. The CDR3 loop spans 15 amino acids. CDR3 loop: CASSYLSGAYNEQFF. The CDR3 coding sequence is TGTGCCAGCAGCTATCTTAGCGGAGCTTACAATGAGCAGTTCTTC.

The genes are TRBV6-6 and TRBJ2-7; weak D call: TRBD2 (6 bases). V was cut by 5 bases and J by 7 bases, with 21 bases left in between. Germline CDR1 MNHNY, CDR2 SVGAGI (reference sequence). The CDR3 loop spans 15 amino acids. The CDR3 sequence is CASSPPGLSRTEQYF. The CDR3, as DNA: TGTGCCAGCAGTCCCCCGGGACTCTCTCGGACGGAGCAGTACTTC.

V and J are TRBV4-3 and TRBJ2-3; 13 bases align to TRBD2. Germline trimming cut 4 bases from V and 4 bases from J; bases unmatched to any gene: 5. CDR3 length equals 16 residues. Germline-derived CDR1 and CDR2 are LGHNA and YSLEER. The CDR3 is CASSLRLAGGADTQYF. In nucleotides, the CDR3 is TGCGCCAGCAGCCTGAGACTAGCGGGAGGAGCAGATACGCAGTATTTT.

The genes are TRBV9 and TRBJ2-5; 9 positions agree with TRBD2. The CDR3 runs 16 residues. Losses at the gene ends were 0 bases for V and 5 bases for J; bases not matched to a gene: 8. In germline, CDR1 is SGDLS, CDR2 YYNGEE. CDR3 in amino acids: CASSVGLREGAETQYF. Here the CDR3 DNA reads TGTGCCAGCAGCGTAGGTCTGCGGGAGGGGGCGGAGACCCAGTACTTC. Combining the CDR3 with reference TRBV9 and TRBJ2-5 gives the whole variable domain DSGVTQTPKHLITATGQRVTLRCSPRSGDLSVYWYQQSLDQGLQFLIQYYNGEERAKGNILERFSAQQFPDLHSELNLSSLELGDSALYFCASSVGLREGAETQYFGPGTRLLVL.

This CDR3 is CASSPQGLAYTF. The CDR3 region has the DNA TGTGCCAGCTCACCACAAGGACTTGCCTACACCTTC. This chain connects TRBV18 to TRBJ1-2; no clear D. The V end was cut by 1 base, the J end by 10 bases, with 10 bases between. Looked up from germline, CDR1 is KGHSH and CDR2 is LQKENI. CDR3 length equals 12 residues.

V usage is TRBV15 and J usage is TRBJ1-1; D may be TRBD1 (5 bases). Deletions cut 1 base from V and 8 bases from J, with 17 bases between. This CDR3 spans 15 amino acids. Germline CDR1 is LNHNV and CDR2 is YYDKDF (reference sequence). The CDR3 sequence: CATSRAAGYRVEAFF. The DNA for the CDR3 is TGTGCCACCAGCAGAGCAGCAGGGTACAGAGTGGAAGCTTTCTTT.

J is TRBJ1-5 and V is TRBV19; no reliable D call. This CDR3 is 13 amino acids long. Germline V gene sequence: CDR1 LNHDA, CDR2 SQIVND (reference sequence). The germline V and J ends were trimmed by 7 bases and 2 bases, with 9 bases remaining between them. The DNA for the CDR3 is TGTGCCAGTATAGGGAGGGGCAATCAGCCCCAGCATTTT. It is translated as CASIGRGNQPQHF.

J is TRBJ2-7 and V is TRBV7-9; no clear D gene. Germline CDR1 reads SEHNR; CDR2 reads FQNEAQ (reference sequence). The germline V and J ends were trimmed by 7 bases and 5 bases, with 9 bases remaining between them. This CDR3 region has 11 residues. The CDR3 sequence is CASTLTDEQYF. As DNA, the CDR3 is TGTGCCAGCACCCTGACTGACGAGCAGTACTTC.

The J gene is TRBJ2-3, the V gene TRBV9, with 12 bases matching TRBD2. The CDR3 totals 17 residues. From germline, CDR1 is SGDLS and CDR2 YYNGEE. J gave up 3 bases and V 0 bases, and 5 bases lay outside the gene matches. The CDR3: CASSVDWLAGGTDTQYF. The CDR3, as DNA: TGTGCCAGCAGCGTAGACTGGCTAGCGGGAGGGACAGATACGCAGTATTTT. Using reference TRBV9 and TRBJ2-3 for the parts outside the CDR3, the full variable domain is DSGVTQTPKHLITATGQRVTLRCSPRSGDLSVYWYQQSLDQGLQFLIQYYNGEERAKGNILERFSAQQFPDLHSELNLSSLELGDSALYFCASSVDWLAGGTDTQYFGPGTRLTVL.

The chain has TRBV10-3 and TRBJ2-1; D possibly corresponds to TRBD1 (5 bases). Germline values: CDR1 ENHRY, CDR2 SYGVKD. V lost 6 bases and J 6 bases, leaving 6 bases between the germline ends. This CDR3 comprises 11 residues. The CDR3 loop reads CAISQGNEQFF. CDR3 sequence (DNA): TGTGCCATCAGCCAGGGCAATGAGCAGTTCTTC.

The J gene is TRBJ1-5, the V gene TRBV30; weak D call: TRBD1 (5 bases). Trimming removed 3 bases from V and 2 bases from J, with 8 bases in between. This CDR3 has 13 residues. CDR1 is GTSNPN and CDR2 is SVGIG in the germline V gene (reference sequence). The CDR3 sequence: CAWRGRGNQPQHF. In nucleotides, the CDR3 is TGTGCCTGGAGGGGCAGGGGCAATCAGCCCCAGCATTTT. The full variable domain, in which reference TRBV30 and TRBJ1-5 provide the parts outside the CDR3, is SQTIHQWPATLVQPVGSPLSLECTVEGTSNPNLYWYRQAAGRGLQLLFYSVGIGQISSEVPQNLSASRPQDRQFILSSKKLLLSDSGFYLCAWRGRGNQPQHFGDGTRLSIL.